The next 29 T cell receptor beta chains were all read from a single sample in a study of beta chain features in type 1 diabetes (dated by TCRdb to the late 2010s). Preparation of the library involved the immunoSEQ multiplex PCR assay. The entire isolated RNA was reverse transcribed using the High Capacity cDNA Reverse Transcription Kit, and thus expressed TCRB transcripts were sequenced. Imported from immuneACCESS, the table was reduced by TCRdb to in-frame sequences with V and J called. These copies leave out some clones; in studies compared against another copy, an unresolved V gene accounts for under half, and the cause of the remainder is not known. The table for this sample lists just over 450,000 clones; 30% of them were counted only once. About 0.065% of the sample lies in the top ten. The sample taken for sequencing was naive CD4+ T cells from blood. According to the study, the label for this sample's cell subset or site signals: true naive CD4+ T cells. Receptors were obtained from a man aged 18 to 29 in good health.

V gene TRBV7-2 combines with J gene TRBJ2-3; 13 nucleotides align to TRBD2. The germline gives CDR1 SGHTA, CDR2 FQGNSA. This CDR3 spans 16 amino acids. Trimming cost V 6 bases and J 2 bases; bases outside gene matches: 5. The CDR3: CASRTTSGRVTDTQYF. The CDR3 bases are TGTGCCAGCAGAACTACTAGCGGGAGGGTCACAGATACGCAGTATTTT.

The chain is built from TRBV13 and TRBJ1-1; no firm D call. The CDR3 covers 14 residues. Germline lookup yields CDR1 PRHDT and CDR2 FYEKMQ (reference sequence). The V end was cut by 6 bases, the J end by 3 bases, with 14 bases between. CDR3 residues: CASSNVGLDTEAFF. The CDR3, as DNA: TGTGCCAGCAGTAACGTCGGACTCGACACTGAAGCTTTCTTT.

This clone came up a few times. The V call is TRBV5-1, the J call TRBJ2-3; maybe TRBD2 (5 bases). Trimming shortened V by 2 bases and J by 3 bases, and 13 bases separated the two germline ends. The CDR3 totals 15 residues. Per the germline V gene, CDR1 is SGHRS and CDR2 is YFSETQ. This chain's CDR3 is CASSLDGRGTDTQYF. DNA of the CDR3: TGCGCCAGCAGCTTAGACGGCCGAGGGACAGATACGCAGTATTTT.

The J gene is TRBJ1-5, the V gene TRBV29-1; D is possibly TRBD1 (6 bases). The CDR3 is made up of 12 amino acids. Trimming left V 8 bases short and J 7 bases short, with 15 bases between. Germline-derived CDR1 and CDR2 are SQVTM and ANQGSEA. The CDR3 sequence: CSLGHRDQPQHF. The CDR3 DNA is TGCAGCCTGGGCCACAGGGACCAGCCCCAGCATTTT.

The chain is built from TRBV6-5 and TRBJ2-5, with a possible D match to TRBD2 (6 bases). The length of the CDR3 is 16 residues. CDR1 is MNHEY, CDR2 SVGAGI, per germline. Trimming left V 2 bases short and J 4 bases short, with 17 bases between. The CDR3 protein is CASSYRPGEITETQYF. CDR3 DNA: TGTGCCAGCAGTTACCGTCCGGGAGAAATTACAGAGACCCAGTACTTC.

The rearrangement joins TRBV29-1 to TRBJ2-5, with TRBD2 as a possible D gene (6 bases). Germline CDR1 is SQVTM and CDR2 is ANQGSEA. The ends were cut back, 7 bases at V and 2 bases at J, with 14 bases in the middle. CDR3 length: 13 amino acids. CDR3 amino acids: CSAAGTLQETQYF. The CDR3 region has the DNA TGCAGCGCAGCCGGGACTCTGCAAGAGACCCAGTACTTC.

The gene calls are TRBV29-1 and TRBJ2-2, with D possibly being TRBD1 (5 bases). V lost 5 bases and J lost 0, with 10 bases in between. The germline V gene has CDR1 SQVTM and CDR2 ANQGSEA. The CDR3 spans 14 residues. CDR3 nucleotide sequence: TGCAGCGTTCGGAGACAGACGAACACCGGGGAGCTGTTTTTT. Protein product: CSVRRQTNTGELFF.

The chain is built from TRBV9 and TRBJ2-1, with TRBD2 matching over 12 bases. V shed 1 base, J shed 6 bases, and the junction held 2 bases outside the gene matches. The CDR3 totals 15 residues. CDR1 SGDLS and CDR2 YYNGEE come from the germline V gene. CDR3 bases: TGTGCCAGCAGCGTAACTAGCGGGAGGAGCAATGAGCAGTTCTTC. Translation gives CASSVTSGRSNEQFF.

The chain couples TRBV7-9 to TRBJ2-5, with D possibly matching TRBD2 (6 bases). Per the germline V gene, CDR1 is SEHNR and CDR2 is FQNEAQ (reference sequence). The CDR3 runs 13 residues. The V end lost 5 bases, the J end lost 5 bases, and 12 bases lay between the germline ends. For the CDR3, the DNA is TGTGCCAGCAGCCCGGCGGGAACGGAGACCCAGTACTTC. This encodes CASSPAGTETQYF.

The V gene is TRBV5-6, the J gene TRBJ2-1, with D perhaps given as TRBD1 or TRBD2 (5 bases each). The CDR3 is made up of 13 amino acids. Germline values: CDR1 SGHDT, CDR2 YYEEEE. V shed 6 bases and J shed 3 bases, with 10 bases lying between them. The CDR3 region has the DNA TGTGCCAGCACCCGGGACCGCTACAATGAGCAGTTCTTC. This sequence encodes CASTRDRYNEQFF.

The chain uses TRBV25-1 and TRBJ2-3; 8 positions match TRBD2. The CDR3 contains 16 residues. Germline loops: CDR1 MGHDK, CDR2 SYGVNS. With V trimmed by 1 base and J by 0 bases, 3 bases remained unmatched. CDR3 in DNA: TGTGCCAGCAGTGAATTCGCTAGCGGGAGCACAGATACGCAGTATTTT. Translating it yields CASSEFASGSTDTQYF.

This clone was observed a single time. The chain employs TRBV30 and TRBJ2-2; TRBD1 matches at 7 bases. J was trimmed by 5 bases and V by 1 base; bases with no gene match: 4. Germline lookup yields CDR1 GTSNPN and CDR2 SVGIG (reference sequence). The CDR3 extends over 14 amino acids. As DNA, the CDR3 is TGTGCCTGGAGTGCAAGGGGGCGGACCGGGGAGCTGTTTTTT. This sequence encodes CAWSARGRTGELFF.

The rearrangement joins TRBV4-1 to TRBJ2-7; no clear D gene. V lost 0 bases, J lost 4 bases, and 22 bases lay in between. CDR3 size: 18 residues. CDR1 MGHRA and CDR2 YSYEKL come from the germline V gene. The CDR3 reads CASSQDLASVGWVYEQYF. CDR3 DNA sequence: TGCGCCAGCAGCCAAGACCTGGCGTCGGTCGGGTGGGTTTACGAGCAGTACTTC.

This chain uses TRBV14 with TRBJ2-1; 8 bases line up with TRBD2. The V segment lost 4 bases and the J segment 3 bases; nucleotides outside the gene matches: 5. Germline V lookup: CDR1 SGHDN, CDR2 FVKESK. The CDR3 sequence is 15 residues long. In DNA, the CDR3 is TGTGCCAGCAGCCGACTAGCGCCACTCTACAATGAGCAGTTCTTC. It yields the protein CASSRLAPLYNEQFF.

This chain uses TRBV5-1 with TRBJ2-7, with TRBD2 identical over 11 bases. Germline CDR1 reads SGHRS; CDR2 reads YFSETQ. Trimming at V came to 4 bases and at J to 3 bases, leaving 6 bases not matched to a gene. This CDR3 comprises 15 residues. The CDR3: CASSTGLAEIYEQYF. DNA for the CDR3: TGCGCCAGCAGCACGGGACTAGCGGAGATCTACGAGCAGTACTTC. The full variable domain, in which reference TRBV5-1 and TRBJ2-7 provide the parts outside the CDR3, is KAGVTQTPRYLIKTRGQQVTLSCSPISGHRSVSWYQQTPGQGLQFLFEYFSETQRNKGNFPGRFSGRQFSNSRSEMNVSTLELGDSALYLCASSTGLAEIYEQYFGPGTRLTVT.

This clone was detected only a few times. This chain joins TRBV6-6 and TRBJ2-1; 14 bases line up with TRBD2. The ends lost 5 bases at V and 6 bases at J; junction bases unmatched: 6. Germline CDR1 is MNHNY and CDR2 is SVGAGI (reference sequence). CDR3 length: 16 amino acids. CDR3 region: CASSPLGTSGSNEQFF. As DNA, the CDR3 is TGTGCCAGCAGTCCTCTAGGGACTAGCGGGAGCAATGAGCAGTTCTTC.

The chain employs TRBV18 and TRBJ2-1, with no clear D. Germline assignment: CDR1 KGHSH and CDR2 LQKENI. The CDR3 extends over 15 amino acids. Deletions cut 3 bases from V and 0 bases from J, with 9 bases between. The CDR3 nucleotides are TGTGCCAGCTCACCTGTGCAGAGCTCCTACAATGAGCAGTTCTTC. Its protein is CASSPVQSSYNEQFF. Supplemented by reference TRBV18 and TRBJ2-1, the full variable domain reads NAGVMQNPRHLVRRRGQEARLRCSPMKGHSHVYWYRQLPEEGLKFMVYLQKENIIDESGMPKERFSAEFPKEGPSILRIQQVVRGDSAAYFCASSPVQSSYNEQFFGPGTRLTVL.

The genes are TRBV27 and TRBJ1-5; tentatively, D is TRBD1 (5 bases). The CDR3 consists of 17 residues. Germline V gene lookup returns CDR1 MNHEY and CDR2 SMNVEV (reference sequence). Trimming left V 4 bases short and J 3 bases short, with 19 bases between. In nucleotides, the CDR3 is TGTGCCAGCAGTTCCTTCCTTTCGCAGGGAGTCAATCAGCCCCAGCATTTT. Translation: CASSSFLSQGVNQPQHF.

The chain links TRBV2 to TRBJ1-2; 10 positions match TRBD1. J gave up 2 bases and V 5 bases, and 5 bases lay outside the gene matches. The germline V gene encodes CDR1 SNHLY and CDR2 FYNNEI. CDR3 length equals 15 residues. CDR3 coding DNA: TGTGCCAGCAGTCCGACAGGGGGCCCCAACTATGGCTACACCTTC. Its protein product is CASSPTGGPNYGYTF.

The chain joins TRBV9 to TRBJ2-2; D call uncertain. Per the germline V gene, CDR1 is SGDLS and CDR2 is YYNGEE. V was pared by 0 bases and J by 5 bases, with 8 bases between. The CDR3 covers 14 residues. CDR3 coding DNA: TGTGCCAGCAGCGTAGCGTCGCCGACCGGGGAGCTGTTTTTT. Translation: CASSVASPTGELFF.

This clone was counted between two and nine times. J is TRBJ2-4 and V is TRBV29-1; either TRBD1 or TRBD2 may fit D (5 bases each). CDR1 SQVTM and CDR2 ANQGSEA come from the germline V gene. This CDR3 spans 14 amino acids. V lost 3 bases and J lost 5, with 14 bases in between. The CDR3 loop reads CSVEGAGWENIQYF. The CDR3 coding sequence is TGCAGCGTTGAGGGAGCAGGGTGGGAAAACATTCAGTACTTC.

This chain connects TRBV28 to TRBJ2-1; 10 bases are shared with TRBD2. Germline CDR1 reads MDHEN; CDR2 reads SYDVKM. CDR3 length equals 14 residues. The V and J ends lost 6 bases and 7 bases, in that order; junction bases with no gene match: 6. CDR3 sequence (DNA): TGTGCCAGCAGAGCTAGCGGGGGTGGGAATGAGCAGTTCTTC. It yields the protein CASRASGGGNEQFF.

The chain carries TRBV14 and TRBJ2-5; 8 nucleotides agree with TRBD1. This CDR3 contains 15 residues. After removal of 3 bases from V and 7 bases from J, the junction contained 10 bases not matched to a gene. Germline CDR1 SGHDN, CDR2 FVKESK. The CDR3 spells CASSHQGAQFGTQYF. Here the CDR3 DNA reads TGTGCCAGCAGCCACCAGGGGGCCCAATTCGGGACCCAGTACTTC.

This clone was detected a few times. This chain joins TRBV30 and TRBJ2-1, with 7 bases lining up with TRBD2. Germline V gene lookup returns CDR1 GTSNPN and CDR2 SVGIG (reference sequence). J gave up 8 bases and V 2 bases, and 12 bases lay outside the gene matches. CDR3 length equals 15 residues. The CDR3 sequence is CAWSYPGLITHEQFF. DNA of the CDR3: TGTGCCTGGAGTTATCCGGGACTAATAACCCATGAGCAGTTCTTC.

The chain employs TRBV29-1 and TRBJ1-2; 7 bases are a match to TRBD1. V lost 6 bases, J lost 1 base, and 8 bases stayed unmatched. CDR3 size: 14 residues. Germline assignment: CDR1 SQVTM and CDR2 ANQGSEA. The CDR3: CSVAEGAVNYGYTF. The CDR3 DNA reads as TGCAGCGTCGCTGAGGGGGCAGTTAACTATGGCTACACCTTC.

The rearrangement joins TRBV13 to TRBJ2-7, with TRBD1 matching 12 bases. The CDR3 totals 15 residues. V trimming: 2 bases; J trimming: 5 bases; junction bases outside the gene matches: 4. Per the germline V gene, CDR1 is PRHDT and CDR2 is FYEKMQ (reference sequence). CDR3 DNA: TGTGCCAGCAGCTTAACGGGACAGGGGGCCAACGAGCAGTACTTC. Its protein is CASSLTGQGANEQYF.

The J gene is TRBJ2-7, the V gene TRBV29-1, with D possibly being TRBD2 (5 bases). V was shortened by 1 base and J by 0 bases, with 7 bases between the two germline ends. The CDR3 is made up of 13 amino acids. Germline V gene lookup returns CDR1 SQVTM and CDR2 ANQGSEA. CDR3 residues: CSVEGRDSYEQYF. Here the CDR3 DNA reads TGCAGCGTTGAAGGCCGGGACTCCTACGAGCAGTACTTC.

The genes are TRBV30 and TRBJ2-4, with 14 nucleotides matching TRBD2. Losses at the gene ends were 7 bases for V and 6 bases for J; bases not matched to a gene: 2. The germline gives CDR1 GTSNPN, CDR2 SVGIG (reference sequence). This CDR3 comprises 13 residues. In nucleotides, the CDR3 is TGTGCCTCTGGACTAGCGGGAGGAAACATTCAGTACTTC. Translation: CASGLAGGNIQYF.

The chain couples TRBV7-2 to TRBJ2-1; the D call may be TRBD1 or TRBD2 (6 bases each). CDR3 length: 14 amino acids. V was shortened by 8 bases and J by 7 bases, with 18 bases between the two germline ends. Germline values: CDR1 SGHTA, CDR2 FQGNSA. The CDR3 coding sequence is TGTGCCAGCGCACCGGGGCAGGGGAGGAATGAGCAGTTCTTC. This translates into CASAPGQGRNEQFF.